Sequencing of this T cell receptor (beta chain) was carried out in a study of cytomegalovirus exposure and HLA in healthy donors. The CDR3 has 15 residues. V was pared by 5 bases and J by 1 base, with 7 bases of the junction left unmatched. Germline loops: CDR1 SNHLY, CDR2 FYNNEI. Note on this clone: Its antigen is as yet unknown.

Use of 60 Vbeta and 13 Jbeta primers characterized the PCR. Some clones are missing from TCRdb's copy, which holds only in-frame ones; the method was immunoSEQ multiplex PCR. This table holds approximately 43,000 clones. Study-wide results and caveats: Reports described diagnosis of cytomegalovirus status by the classifier as highly specific and sensitive.

This TCR was sampled from a woman in her 30s in good health and CMV-seronegative. The rearrangement links TRBV2 to TRBJ1-2, with 7 bases identical to TRBD1. Input material: PBMCs. CDR3: CASSRRDSDNYGYTF. CDR3 DNA: TGTGCCAGCAGTAGAAGGGACAGCGATAACTATGGCTACACCTTC.